A selection of T cell receptor beta chains follows, all from one sample in a study of response to subunit inactivated influenza vaccine. TCRdb redid the calling of the RT-PCR reads with MiXCR, one entry per CDR3 protein. The profile shows fewer than 800,000 distinct CDR3 sequences, 15% to 17% of them singletons. Sequencing used PBMCs from blood, obtained roughly 12 days after vaccination. The origin of the receptors is a man aged 50 to 59 who received an inactivated influenza vaccine. Both conserved end residues are part of each CDR3. The D gene is left open where the match is weak. Expanded clones get a size class; other rows say once, few or many, or leave the size out.

TGTGCCAGCAGGGGAGCCAAAAACATTCAGTACTTC CASRGAKNIQYF many TRBJ2-4 TRBV12-3/TRBV12-4 NA
TGTGCCAGCAGTTCCCCGCCGGGAAAGCAGTTCTTC CASSSPPGKQFF few TRBJ2-1 TRBV12-3/TRBV12-4 NA
TGTGCCAGCAGTGACACGGGACTAGCGGGAGAGAAGTTCTTC CASSDTGLAGEKFF NA TRBJ2-1 TRBV2 TRBD2
TGTGCCACAGGTCCGTCGTTTGTGTCCTACGAGCAGTACTTC CATGPSFVSYEQYF NA TRBJ2-7 TRBV10-3 NA
TGTGCCAGCAGTGGACTGGTGGACAGGGGGCATTTCAATGAGCAGTTCTTC CASSGLVDRGHFNEQFF NA TRBJ2-1 TRBV27 TRBD1
TGTGCCAGCAGTTACTCCGGGACAAAAGGCGAGCAGTACTTC CASSYSGTKGEQYF few TRBJ2-7 TRBV6-2/TRBV6-3 NA
TGCGCCAGCAGCTTGGAGTCAGGGTCCTCCTACGAGCAGTACTTC CASSLESGSSYEQYF NA TRBJ2-7 TRBV5-1 NA
TGTGCCAGCAGGGGTTTTAACTCACCCCTCCACTTT CASRGFNSPLHF few TRBJ1-6 TRBV25-1 NA
TGCAGTGCTAGCTCGGTTATACACACCGGGGAGCTGTTTTTT CSASSVIHTGELFF many TRBJ2-2 TRBV20-1 NA
TGTGCCAGCCATTGGTTCAGGGGGTCCTCCTACGAGCAGTACTTC CASHWFRGSSYEQYF few TRBJ2-7 TRBV6-2/TRBV6-3 TRBD1
TGTGCCAGCAGTGAAGCACGCCACCTGGGGAAACTGTTTTTT CASSEARHLGKLFF NA TRBJ1-4 TRBV2 NA
TGTGCCAGCAGCACTCTAGCGGGAGGGCCGAATGAGCAGTTCTTC CASSTLAGGPNEQFF NA TRBJ2-1 TRBV11-2 TRBD2
TGTGCCACACAGGACCCCGTGGATCAGCCCCAGCATTTT CATQDPVDQPQHF NA TRBJ1-5 TRBV6-2/TRBV6-3 NA
TGTGCCAGCAGCCCTAGAGTGGTCAGGAATCGAGAGACCCAGTACTTC CASSPRVVRNRETQYF NA TRBJ2-5 TRBV12-3/TRBV12-4 NA
TGTGCCAGCAGCCCCGGGCCCCCTGGTGGGGCCAACGTCCTGACTTTC CASSPGPPGGANVLTF NA TRBJ2-6 TRBV11-2 NA
TGCGCCAGCAGCCAAGAGGCGGCAGATACGCAGTATTTT CASSQEAADTQYF many TRBJ2-3 TRBV4-3 NA
TGCAGTGCTAGAGTCTGGGCAGCGGTAAACTATGGCTACACCTTC CSARVWAAVNYGYTF NA TRBJ1-2 TRBV20-1 NA
TGCGCCACCTCTGGGACCTACAATGAGCAGTTCTTC CATSGTYNEQFF few TRBJ2-1 TRBV5-1 NA
TGCGCCAGCAGCTTGACGTCCAGGACATACAATGAGCAGTTCTTC CASSLTSRTYNEQFF few TRBJ2-1 TRBV5-1 NA
TGTGCCAGCAGTCCGGGACCAGCGAACACTGAAGCTTTCTTT CASSPGPANTEAFF NA TRBJ1-1 TRBV2 NA